The 5 T cell receptor beta chains in this list originate from one sample, sequenced in a study of T cell changes during pregnancy in multiple sclerosis. Sequencing was performed with immunoSEQ multiplex PCR; in TCRdb, only in-frame clones are kept and a portion is missing. The sample includes 35,000 to 45,000 clones, 75% to 95% of them seen just once. Sequencing was performed on CD8+ T cells from peripheral blood mononuclear cells, taken before pregnancy. The receptors derive from a female donor with multiple sclerosis, enrolled in a pregnancy study.

This clone is a singleton in its sample. The V call is TRBV29-1, the J call TRBJ1-3, with a possible D match to TRBD1 (6 bases). The CDR3 totals 16 residues. Per the germline V gene, CDR1 is SQVTM and CDR2 is ANQGSEA. Trimming pared 4 bases from V and 0 bases from J, leaving 16 bases between. The CDR3 sequence is CSVARGPTNSGNTIYF. CDR3 in DNA: TGCAGCGTTGCGCGGGGGCCGACGAACTCTGGAAACACCATATATTTT.

The genes are TRBV28 and TRBJ1-2, with D unclear. The germline V gene encodes CDR1 MDHEN and CDR2 SYDVKM. The CDR3 totals 15 residues. Trimming removed 5 bases from V and 6 bases from J, with 19 bases in between. The CDR3 protein is CASSPPVGELDGYTF. The DNA for the CDR3 is TGTGCCAGCAGTCCCCCCGTTGGAGAGTTAGATGGCTACACCTTC.

A few counts support this clone. The gene calls are TRBV19 and TRBJ1-1; 9 bases line up with TRBD1. Germline loops: CDR1 LNHDA, CDR2 SQIVND (reference sequence). With 5 bases clipped from V and 3 bases from J, the junction kept 7 bases outside the gene matches. This CDR3 is 15 amino acids long. The CDR3 reads CASSPGTGRDTEAFF. The DNA for the CDR3 is TGTGCCAGTAGTCCGGGGACAGGGCGGGACACTGAAGCTTTCTTT.

The chain couples TRBV28 to TRBJ2-7; 8 bases align to TRBD2. Germline CDR1 reads MDHEN; CDR2 reads SYDVKM. The CDR3 is 15 amino acids. V lost 2 bases, J lost 6 bases, and 9 bases stayed unmatched. CDR3 sequence reads: CASSLGAGGWAEQYF. The CDR3 DNA is TGTGCCAGCAGTTTAGGGGCGGGAGGTTGGGCCGAGCAGTACTTC.

This clone was found a few times. The CDR3 loop is CASSALGGSEAFF. CDR3 in DNA: TGTGCCAGCAGTGCTCTCGGTGGTTCTGAAGCTTTCTTT. The gene calls are TRBV6-1 and TRBJ1-1; the D is unclear. The V and J ends lost 4 bases and 6 bases respectively, with 12 bases between them. The CDR3 is 13 residues long. Germline V gene sequence: CDR1 MNHNS, CDR2 SASEGT.